This T cell receptor beta chain originates from a study of blood T cell repertoires in COVID-19. Study details: Acute and convalescent COVID-19 samples came from the United States, Italy and Spain.

The V gene's germline CDR1 is SGHRS and CDR2 YFSETQ. The V end lost 2 bases, the J end lost 5 bases, and 14 bases lay between the germline ends. This CDR3 region has 14 residues. Measured with immunoSEQ multiplex PCR; TCRdb has only the in-frame clones, and not every one. The repertoire holds tens of thousands of clones, with about four fifths as singletons. The J gene is TRBJ2-7, the V gene TRBV5-1, with D tentatively TRBD1 (6 bases). This clonotype originated in a man aged 50-59 years with acute or convalescent COVID-19. The sequencing input was peripheral blood. As DNA, the CDR3 is TGCGCCAGCAGCTTTAGCAGGGGTGGTCACGAGCAGTACTTC. Encoded protein: CASSFSRGGHEQYF.